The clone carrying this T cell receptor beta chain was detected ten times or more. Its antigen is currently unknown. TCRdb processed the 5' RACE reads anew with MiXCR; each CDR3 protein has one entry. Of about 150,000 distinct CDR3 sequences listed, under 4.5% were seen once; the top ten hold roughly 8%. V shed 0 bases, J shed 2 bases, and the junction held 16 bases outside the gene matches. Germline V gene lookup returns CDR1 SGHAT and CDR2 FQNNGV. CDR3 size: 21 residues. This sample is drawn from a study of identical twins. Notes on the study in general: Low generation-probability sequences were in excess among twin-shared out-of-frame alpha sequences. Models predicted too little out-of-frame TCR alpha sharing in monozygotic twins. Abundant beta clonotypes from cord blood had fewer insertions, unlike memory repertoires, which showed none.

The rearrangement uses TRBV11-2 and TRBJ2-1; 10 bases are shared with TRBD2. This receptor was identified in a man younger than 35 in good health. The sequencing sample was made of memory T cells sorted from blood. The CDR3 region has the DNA TGTGCCAGCAGCTTAGAGATGGCCCTAGCGGGAGATTCCTTAACCTACAATGAGCAGTTCTTC. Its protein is CASSLEMALAGDSLTYNEQFF.